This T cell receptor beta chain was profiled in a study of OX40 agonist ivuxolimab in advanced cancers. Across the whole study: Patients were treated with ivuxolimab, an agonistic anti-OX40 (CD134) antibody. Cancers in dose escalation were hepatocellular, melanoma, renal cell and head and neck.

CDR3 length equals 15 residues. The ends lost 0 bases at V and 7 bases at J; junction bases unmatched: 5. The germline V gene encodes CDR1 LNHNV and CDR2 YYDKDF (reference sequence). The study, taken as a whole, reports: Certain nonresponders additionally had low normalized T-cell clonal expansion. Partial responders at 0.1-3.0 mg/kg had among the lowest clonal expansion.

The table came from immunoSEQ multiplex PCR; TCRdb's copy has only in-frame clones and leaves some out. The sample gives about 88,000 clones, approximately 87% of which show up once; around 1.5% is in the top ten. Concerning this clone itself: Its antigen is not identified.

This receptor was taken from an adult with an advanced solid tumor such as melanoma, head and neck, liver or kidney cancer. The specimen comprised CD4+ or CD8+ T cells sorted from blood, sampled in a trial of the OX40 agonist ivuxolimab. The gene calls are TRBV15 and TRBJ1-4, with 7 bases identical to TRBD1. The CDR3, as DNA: TGTGCCACCAGCAGAGATAGGGCAGGGGGTGAAAAACTGTTTTTT. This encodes CATSRDRAGGEKLFF.